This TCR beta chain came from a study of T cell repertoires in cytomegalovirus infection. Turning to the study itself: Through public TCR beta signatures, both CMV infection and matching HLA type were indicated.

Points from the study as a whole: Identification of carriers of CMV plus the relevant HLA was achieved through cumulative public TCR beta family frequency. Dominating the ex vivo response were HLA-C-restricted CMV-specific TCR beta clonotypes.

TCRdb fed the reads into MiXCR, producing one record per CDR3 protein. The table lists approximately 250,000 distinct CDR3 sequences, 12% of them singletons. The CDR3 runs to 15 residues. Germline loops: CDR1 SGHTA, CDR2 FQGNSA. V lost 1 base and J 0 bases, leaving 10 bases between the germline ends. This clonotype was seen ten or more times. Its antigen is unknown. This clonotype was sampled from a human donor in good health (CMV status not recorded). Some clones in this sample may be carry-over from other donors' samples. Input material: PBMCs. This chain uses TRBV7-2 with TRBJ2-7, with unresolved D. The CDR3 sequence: CASSLVGPHSYEQYF. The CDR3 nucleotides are TGTGCCAGCAGCTTAGTCGGACCCCACTCCTACGAGCAGTACTTC.